These 15 T cell receptor beta chains were all obtained from the same sample, sequenced in a study of cytomegalovirus exposure and HLA in healthy donors. PCR involved 60 Vbeta and 13 Jbeta primers. Method: immunoSEQ multiplex PCR; TCRdb's copy keeps in-frame clones and lacks some. The sample holds about 230,000 clones; roughly 84% are singletons and the top ten take around 0.22%. Source material: PBMCs. The receptors shown here come from a girl aged 2-15 years in good health and CMV-seronegative.

CDR3 loop: CASSARGQGNYEQYF. The CDR3 DNA reads TGTGCCAGCAGCGCCCGGGGACAGGGTAATTACGAGCAGTACTTC. This rearrangement joins TRBV9 to TRBJ2-7; TRBD1 agrees at 9 bases. V lost 3 bases to trimming and J lost 4 bases; unmatched junction nucleotides: 8. Germline CDR1 is SGDLS and CDR2 is YYNGEE. This CDR3 has 15 residues.

The table lists this clone with a few counts. The chain carries TRBV6-5 and TRBJ1-6; a possible D gene is TRBD1 (5 bases). V lost 5 bases and J 6 bases, leaving 14 bases between the germline ends. Germline values: CDR1 MNHEY, CDR2 SVGAGI. CDR3 size: 15 residues. The CDR3 coding sequence is TGTGCCAGCAGTCGCAAGGACAATACTAATTCACCCCTCCACTTT. It yields the protein CASSRKDNTNSPLHF.

This rearrangement joins TRBV6-1 to TRBJ2-3; possibly TRBD2 for D (10 bases). CDR3 length equals 15 residues. CDR1 and CDR2 from the germline V gene are MNHNS and SASEGT. Trimming removed 6 bases from V and 7 bases from J, with 20 bases in between. For the CDR3, the DNA is TGTGCCAGCAGACTAGCGGGACAGGGCTCACATACGCAGTATTTT. Its translation: CASRLAGQGSHTQYF.

The chain's CDR3 is CASSEWERGTEAFF. In DNA, the CDR3 is TGTGCCAGCAGTGAATGGGAAAGGGGCACTGAAGCTTTCTTT. This chain connects TRBV2 to TRBJ1-1; perhaps TRBD1 as D (5 bases). The V and J ends lost 2 bases and 4 bases respectively, with 11 bases between them. The germline gives CDR1 SNHLY, CDR2 FYNNEI. This CDR3 comprises 14 residues. The variable domain in full, completed from reference TRBV2 and TRBJ1-1, reads EPEVTQTPSHQVTQMGQEVILRCVPISNHLYFYWYRQILGQKVEFLVSFYNNEISEKSEIFDDQFSVERPDGSNFTLKIRSTKLEDSAMYFCASSEWERGTEAFFGQGTRLTVV.

This clone showed up just a few times. The genes are TRBV6-5 and TRBJ2-2; a possible D gene is TRBD1 (6 bases). The CDR3 totals 15 residues. CDR1 and CDR2 (germline): MNHEY, SVGAGI. Trimming took 0 bases from V and 3 from J, leaving 8 bases between them. CDR3 amino acids: CASSYSNRDTGELFF. Here the CDR3 DNA reads TGTGCCAGCAGTTACTCTAACAGGGACACCGGGGAGCTGTTTTTT.

V is TRBV30 and J is TRBJ2-7; 9 nucleotides match TRBD1. Germline V CDR1 and CDR2: GTSNPN, SVGIG (reference sequence). J gave up 10 bases and V 8 bases, and 18 bases lay outside the gene matches. This CDR3 comprises 14 residues. In DNA, the CDR3 is TGTGCCCTGATACTGACAGGGGGGGATACGAAACAGTACTTC. Protein: CALILTGGDTKQYF.

The chain couples TRBV5-1 to TRBJ2-1; D might be TRBD1 (6 bases). Germline CDR1 reads SGHRS; CDR2 reads YFSETQ. V was shortened by 4 bases and J by 4 bases, with 24 bases between the two germline ends. The CDR3 spans 18 residues. CDR3 nucleotide sequence: TGCGCCAGCAGCCCTTCCCGCGGACAGAGCATTTTGTACAATGAGCAGTTCTTC. Its translation: CASSPSRGQSILYNEQFF.

The V gene is TRBV7-9, the J gene TRBJ2-7; D remains ambiguous. The germline V gene has CDR1 SEHNR and CDR2 FQNEAQ (reference sequence). CDR3 length: 12 residues. Trimming removed 8 bases from V and 3 bases from J, with 11 bases in between. The CDR3 DNA sequence: TGTGCCAGCGCGACTGGAAACTACGAGCAGTACTTC. This encodes CASATGNYEQYF.

The chain is built from TRBV19 and TRBJ2-2; possibly TRBD2 for D (5 bases). The length of the CDR3 is 14 residues. The germline V and J ends were trimmed by 5 bases and 3 bases, with 10 bases remaining between them. Germline CDR1 reads LNHDA; CDR2 reads SQIVND (reference sequence). The CDR3 DNA reads as TGTGCCAGTAGTGGAGGCGGGTACACCGGGGAGCTGTTTTTT. Amino acid sequence: CASSGGGYTGELFF.

The chain links TRBV5-1 to TRBJ1-2; no reliable D call. With 0 bases removed from V and 7 bases from J, the gap between germline ends came to 10 bases. CDR3 length: 13 residues. Germline values: CDR1 SGHRS, CDR2 YFSETQ. This chain's CDR3 is CASSLALDGGYTF. The CDR3 DNA reads TGCGCCAGCAGCTTGGCACTAGATGGTGGCTACACCTTC. Variable domain in full (rest from reference TRBV5-1 and TRBJ1-2): KAGVTQTPRYLIKTRGQQVTLSCSPISGHRSVSWYQQTPGQGLQFLFEYFSETQRNKGNFPGRFSGRQFSNSRSEMNVSTLELGDSALYLCASSLALDGGYTFGSGTRLTVV.

The genes are TRBV5-1 and TRBJ2-7, with 10 bases lining up with TRBD2. CDR1 and CDR2 from the germline V gene are SGHRS and YFSETQ. The V gene end was trimmed by 0 bases and the J gene end by 1 base; junction bases not matched to a gene: 4. The CDR3 runs to 16 residues. The CDR3 bases are TGCGCCAGCAGCTTGGATGCTAGCGGGGGTTCCTACGAGCAGTACTTC. Protein product: CASSLDASGGSYEQYF.

This chain joins TRBV11-2 and TRBJ2-1; TRBD1 aligns across 8 bases. CDR3 length: 15 residues. Per the germline V gene, CDR1 is SGHAT and CDR2 is FQNNGV. The V gene end was trimmed by 5 bases and the J gene end by 9 bases; junction bases not matched to a gene: 12. Here the CDR3 DNA reads TGTGCCAGCAGCCTAGGCGGGGCAGGGGGCAGTGAGCAGTTCTTC. The encoded protein is CASSLGGAGGSEQFF.

This chain uses TRBV6-1 with TRBJ2-4; possible D gene TRBD1, 6 bases. This CDR3 has 14 residues. From germline, CDR1 is MNHNS and CDR2 SASEGT. V was shortened by 6 bases and J by 0 bases, with 9 bases between the two germline ends. CDR3 sequence reads: CASSQGLAKNIQYF. The CDR3 bases are TGTGCCAGCAGCCAGGGGCTAGCCAAAAACATTCAGTACTTC.

J is TRBJ2-2 and V is TRBV7-6, with TRBD2 identical over 8 bases. With V trimmed by 4 bases and J by 2 bases, 3 bases remained unmatched. The CDR3 is 15 residues long. Germline CDR1 SGHVS, CDR2 FNYEAQ. For the CDR3, the DNA is TGTGCCAGCAGCTCCGGGACTAGTAACACCGGGGAGCTGTTTTTT. Translated: CASSSGTSNTGELFF.

As regards this clone: The junction does not match germline at one end; this may be a read error. CDR3 region: CSSSLASPSSGNTIYF. DNA of the CDR3: TGTTCCAGCAGCTTAGCCTCTCCCAGCTCTGGAAACACCATATATTTT. V and J are TRBV7-9 and TRBJ1-3; D unclear. This CDR3 spans 16 amino acids. Germline V gene sequence: CDR1 SEHNR, CDR2 FQNEAQ (reference sequence).